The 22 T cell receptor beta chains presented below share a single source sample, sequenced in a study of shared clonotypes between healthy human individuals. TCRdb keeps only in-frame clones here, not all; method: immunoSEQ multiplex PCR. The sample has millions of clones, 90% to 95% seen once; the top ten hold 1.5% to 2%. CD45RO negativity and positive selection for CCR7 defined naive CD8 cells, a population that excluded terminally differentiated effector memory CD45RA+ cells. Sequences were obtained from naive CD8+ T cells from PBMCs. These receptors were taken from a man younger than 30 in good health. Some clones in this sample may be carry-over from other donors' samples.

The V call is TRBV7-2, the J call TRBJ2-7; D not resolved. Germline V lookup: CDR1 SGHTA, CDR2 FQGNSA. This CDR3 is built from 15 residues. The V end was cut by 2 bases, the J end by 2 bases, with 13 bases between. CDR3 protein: CASSLLDFGTYEQYF. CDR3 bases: TGTGCCAGCAGCTTATTGGATTTTGGAACCTACGAGCAGTACTTC.

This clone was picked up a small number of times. DNA for the CDR3: TGTGCCAGCAGCAATGACAGGGCAGGCTACAATGAGCAGTTCTTC. It specifies CASSNDRAGYNEQFF. The chain employs TRBV5-5 and TRBJ2-1; 7 bases align to TRBD1. The germline gives CDR1 SGHKS, CDR2 YYEKEE (reference sequence). The trim removed 4 bases at V and 3 bases at J, leaving 7 bases unmatched. This CDR3 is 15 amino acids long.

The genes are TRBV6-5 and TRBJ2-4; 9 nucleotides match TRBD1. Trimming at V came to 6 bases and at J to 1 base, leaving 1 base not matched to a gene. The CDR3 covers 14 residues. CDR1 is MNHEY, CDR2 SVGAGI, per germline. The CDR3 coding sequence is TGTGCCAGCAGGACAGGGGGGGCCAAAAACATTCAGTACTTC. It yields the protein CASRTGGAKNIQYF.

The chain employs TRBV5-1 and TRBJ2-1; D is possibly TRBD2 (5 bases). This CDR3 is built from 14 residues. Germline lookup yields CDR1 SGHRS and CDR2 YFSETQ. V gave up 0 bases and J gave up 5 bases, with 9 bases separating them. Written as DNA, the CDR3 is TGCGCCAGCAGCTTGGGGGTGACTAACAATGAGCAGTTCTTC. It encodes CASSLGVTNNEQFF.

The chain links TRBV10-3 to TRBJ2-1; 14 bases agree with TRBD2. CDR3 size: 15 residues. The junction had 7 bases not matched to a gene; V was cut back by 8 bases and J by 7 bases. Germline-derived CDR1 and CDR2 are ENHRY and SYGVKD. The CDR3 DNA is TGTGCCATCGGGACTAGCGGGAGTAGTGGAAATGAGCAGTTCTTC. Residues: CAIGTSGSSGNEQFF.

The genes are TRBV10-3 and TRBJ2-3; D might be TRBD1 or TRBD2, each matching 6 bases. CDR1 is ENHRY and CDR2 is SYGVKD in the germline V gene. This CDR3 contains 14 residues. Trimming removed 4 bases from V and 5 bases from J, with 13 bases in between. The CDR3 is CAISGDGGQDTQYF. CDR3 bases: TGTGCCATCAGTGGCGACGGGGGCCAAGATACGCAGTATTTT.

In DNA, the CDR3 is TGTGCCAGCAGCCATCCCAGGACTAGCGGGGAGTACAATGAGCAGTTCTTC. It specifies CASSHPRTSGEYNEQFF. The chain combines TRBV4-2 with TRBJ2-1; 12 positions match TRBD2. There are 17 residues in the CDR3. V was clipped by 3 bases and J by 4 bases; unmatched bases: 7. Germline V gene lookup returns CDR1 LGHNA and CDR2 YNFKEQ.

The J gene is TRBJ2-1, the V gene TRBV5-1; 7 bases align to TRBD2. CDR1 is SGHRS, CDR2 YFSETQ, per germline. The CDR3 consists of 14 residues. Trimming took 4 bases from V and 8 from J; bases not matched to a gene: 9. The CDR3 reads CASSESSGRDEQFF. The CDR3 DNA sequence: TGCGCCAGCAGCGAGTCTAGCGGACGGGATGAGCAGTTCTTC.

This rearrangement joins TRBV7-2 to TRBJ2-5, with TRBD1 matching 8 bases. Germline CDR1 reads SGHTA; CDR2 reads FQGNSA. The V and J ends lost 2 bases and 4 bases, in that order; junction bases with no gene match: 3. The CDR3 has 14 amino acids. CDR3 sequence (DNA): TGTGCCAGCAGCTTAATCAGGGGGCGAGAGACCCAGTACTTC. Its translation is CASSLIRGRETQYF.

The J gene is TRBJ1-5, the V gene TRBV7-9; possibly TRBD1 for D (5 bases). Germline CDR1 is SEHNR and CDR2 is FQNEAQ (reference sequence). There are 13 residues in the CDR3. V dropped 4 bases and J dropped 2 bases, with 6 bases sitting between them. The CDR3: CASSWDGNQPQHF. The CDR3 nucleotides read TGTGCCAGCAGCTGGGACGGCAATCAGCCCCAGCATTTT.

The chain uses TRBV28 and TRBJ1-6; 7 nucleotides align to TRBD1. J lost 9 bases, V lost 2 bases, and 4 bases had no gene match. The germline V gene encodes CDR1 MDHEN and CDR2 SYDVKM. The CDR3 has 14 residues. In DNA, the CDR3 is TGTGCCAGCAGTTTAGAACAGGGGATTTCACCCCTCCACTTT. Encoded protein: CASSLEQGISPLHF. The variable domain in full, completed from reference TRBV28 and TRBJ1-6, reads DVKVTQSSRYLVKRTGEKVFLECVQDMDHENMFWYRQDPGLGLRLIYFSYDVKMKEKGDIPEGYSVSREKKERFSLILESASTNQTSMYLCASSLEQGISPLHFGNGTRLTVT.

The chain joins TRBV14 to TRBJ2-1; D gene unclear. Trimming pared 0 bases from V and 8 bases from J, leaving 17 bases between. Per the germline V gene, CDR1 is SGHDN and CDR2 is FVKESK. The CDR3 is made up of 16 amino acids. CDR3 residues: CASSQETIKTSDEQFF. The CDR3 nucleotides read TGTGCCAGCAGCCAAGAAACCATTAAGACATCCGATGAGCAGTTCTTC.

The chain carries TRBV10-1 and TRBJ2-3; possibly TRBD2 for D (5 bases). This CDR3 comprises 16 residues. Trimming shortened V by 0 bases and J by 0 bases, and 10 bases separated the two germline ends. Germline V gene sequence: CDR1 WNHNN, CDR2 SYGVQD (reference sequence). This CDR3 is CASSESYSGSTDTQYF. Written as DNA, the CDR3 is TGCGCCAGCAGTGAGTCCTACAGCGGTAGCACAGATACGCAGTATTTT.

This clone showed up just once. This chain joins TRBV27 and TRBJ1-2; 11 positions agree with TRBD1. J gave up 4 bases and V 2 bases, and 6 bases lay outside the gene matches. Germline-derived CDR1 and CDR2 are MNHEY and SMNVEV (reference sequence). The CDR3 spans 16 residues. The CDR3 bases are TGTGCCAGCAGTTTAGGACAGGGGGCGGGGGGCTATGGCTACACCTTC. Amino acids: CASSLGQGAGGYGYTF.

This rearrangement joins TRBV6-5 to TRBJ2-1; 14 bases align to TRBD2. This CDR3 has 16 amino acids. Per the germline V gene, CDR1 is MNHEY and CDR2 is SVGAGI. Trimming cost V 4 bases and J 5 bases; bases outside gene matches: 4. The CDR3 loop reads CASSSPTSGRDNEQFF. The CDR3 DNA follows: TGTGCCAGCAGTTCCCCGACTAGCGGGAGGGACAATGAGCAGTTCTTC.

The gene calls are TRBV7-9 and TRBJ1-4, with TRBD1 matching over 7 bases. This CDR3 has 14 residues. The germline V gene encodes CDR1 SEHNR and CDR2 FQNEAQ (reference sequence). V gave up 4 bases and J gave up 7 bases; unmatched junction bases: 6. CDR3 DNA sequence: TGTGCCAGCAGCTCCGGGACAGTGATTGAAAAACTGTTTTTT. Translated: CASSSGTVIEKLFF.

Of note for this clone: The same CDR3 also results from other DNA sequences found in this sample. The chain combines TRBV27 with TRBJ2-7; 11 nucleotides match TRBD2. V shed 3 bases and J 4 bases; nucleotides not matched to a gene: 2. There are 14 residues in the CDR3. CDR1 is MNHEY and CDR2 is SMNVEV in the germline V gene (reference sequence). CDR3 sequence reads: CASSFRTSGYEQYF. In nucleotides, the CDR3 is TGTGCCAGCAGTTTTAGGACTAGCGGGTACGAGCAGTACTTC.

The CDR3 here is CASSFGEGGGYEQFF. Written as DNA, the CDR3 is TGTGCCAGCAGCTTCGGAGAGGGGGGCGGTTATGAGCAGTTCTTC. This chain links TRBV11-1 with TRBJ2-1; D may be TRBD1 or TRBD2 (6 bases each). Trimming took 3 bases from V and 8 from J, leaving 17 bases between them. The CDR3 length is 15 residues. From germline, CDR1 is SGHAT and CDR2 FQDESV (reference sequence).

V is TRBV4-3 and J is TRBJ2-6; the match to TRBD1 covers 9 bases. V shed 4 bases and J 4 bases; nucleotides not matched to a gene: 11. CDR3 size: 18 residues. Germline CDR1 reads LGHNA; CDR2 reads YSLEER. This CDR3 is CASSREGQGGIGANVLTF. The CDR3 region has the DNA TGCGCCAGCAGCCGCGAGGGACAGGGTGGCATCGGGGCCAACGTCCTGACTTTC.

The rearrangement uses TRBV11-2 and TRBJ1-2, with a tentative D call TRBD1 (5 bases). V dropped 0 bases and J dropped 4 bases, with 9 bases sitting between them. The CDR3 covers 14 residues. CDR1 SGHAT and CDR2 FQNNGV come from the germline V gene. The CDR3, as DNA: TGTGCCAGCAGCTTAGATGCAGGGCCCTATGGCTACACCTTC. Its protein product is CASSLDAGPYGYTF.

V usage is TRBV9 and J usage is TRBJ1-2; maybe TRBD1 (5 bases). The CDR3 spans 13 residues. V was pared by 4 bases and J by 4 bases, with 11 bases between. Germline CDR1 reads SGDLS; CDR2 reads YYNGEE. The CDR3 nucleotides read TGTGCCAGCAGCCACGACAGATCCTATGGCTACACCTTC. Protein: CASSHDRSYGYTF.

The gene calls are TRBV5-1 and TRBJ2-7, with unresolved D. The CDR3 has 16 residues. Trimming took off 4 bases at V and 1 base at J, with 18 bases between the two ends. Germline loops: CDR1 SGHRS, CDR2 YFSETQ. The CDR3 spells CASSPRLDRLSYEQYF. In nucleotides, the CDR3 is TGCGCCAGCAGCCCGAGACTGGACCGCCTATCCTACGAGCAGTACTTC.